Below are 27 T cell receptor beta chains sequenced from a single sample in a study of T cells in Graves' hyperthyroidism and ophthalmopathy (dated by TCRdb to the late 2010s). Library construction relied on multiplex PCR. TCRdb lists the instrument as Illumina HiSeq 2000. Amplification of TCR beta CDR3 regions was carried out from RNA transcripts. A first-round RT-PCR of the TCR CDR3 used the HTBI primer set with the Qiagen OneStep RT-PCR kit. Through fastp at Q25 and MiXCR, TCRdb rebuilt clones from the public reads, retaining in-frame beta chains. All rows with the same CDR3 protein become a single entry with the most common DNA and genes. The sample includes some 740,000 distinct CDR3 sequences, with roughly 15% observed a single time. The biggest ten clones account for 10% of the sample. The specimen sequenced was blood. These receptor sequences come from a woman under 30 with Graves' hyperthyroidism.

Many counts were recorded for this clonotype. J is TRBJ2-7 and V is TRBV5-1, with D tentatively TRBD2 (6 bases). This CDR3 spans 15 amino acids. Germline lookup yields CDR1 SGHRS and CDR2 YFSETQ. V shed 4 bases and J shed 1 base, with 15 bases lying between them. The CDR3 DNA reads TGCGCCAGCAGCCCCTTGGGGGGAGATTCCTACGAGCAGTACTTC. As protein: CASSPLGGDSYEQYF.

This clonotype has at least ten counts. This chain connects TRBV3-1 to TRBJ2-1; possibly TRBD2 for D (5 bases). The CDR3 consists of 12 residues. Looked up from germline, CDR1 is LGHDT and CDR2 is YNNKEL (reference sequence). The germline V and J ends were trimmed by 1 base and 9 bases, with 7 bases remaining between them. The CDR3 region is CASSQGTVEQFF. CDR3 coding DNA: TGTGCCAGCAGCCAAGGGACTGTTGAGCAGTTCTTC.

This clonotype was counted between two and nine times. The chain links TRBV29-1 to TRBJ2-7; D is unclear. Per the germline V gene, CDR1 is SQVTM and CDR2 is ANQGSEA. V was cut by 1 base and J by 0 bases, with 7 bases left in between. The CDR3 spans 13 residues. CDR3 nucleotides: TGCAGCGTTGAAGGAATCTACTCCTACGAGCAGTACTTC. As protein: CSVEGIYSYEQYF.

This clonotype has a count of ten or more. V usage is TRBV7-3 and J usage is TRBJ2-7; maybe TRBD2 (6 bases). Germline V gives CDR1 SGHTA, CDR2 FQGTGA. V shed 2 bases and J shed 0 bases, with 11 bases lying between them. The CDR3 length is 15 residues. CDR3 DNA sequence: TGTGCCAGCAGCTTACAAGGAGGGGCCTCCTACGAGCAGTACTTC. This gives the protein CASSLQGGASYEQYF.

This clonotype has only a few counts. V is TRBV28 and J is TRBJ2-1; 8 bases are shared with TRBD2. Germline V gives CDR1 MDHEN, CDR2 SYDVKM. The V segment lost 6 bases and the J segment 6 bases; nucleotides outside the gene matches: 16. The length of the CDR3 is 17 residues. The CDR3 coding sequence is TGTGCCAGCAGACCCCCGGGGGGGGGAGTGACGGGCAATGAGCAGTTCTTC. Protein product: CASRPPGGGVTGNEQFF.

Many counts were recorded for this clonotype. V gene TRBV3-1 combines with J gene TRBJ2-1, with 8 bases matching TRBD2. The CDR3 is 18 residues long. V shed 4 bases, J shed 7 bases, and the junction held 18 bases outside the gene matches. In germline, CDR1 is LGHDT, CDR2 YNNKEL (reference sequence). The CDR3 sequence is CASSRSRWRAGVGNEQFF. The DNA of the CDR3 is TGTGCCAGCAGCCGATCCCGGTGGAGAGCGGGAGTGGGGAATGAGCAGTTCTTC.

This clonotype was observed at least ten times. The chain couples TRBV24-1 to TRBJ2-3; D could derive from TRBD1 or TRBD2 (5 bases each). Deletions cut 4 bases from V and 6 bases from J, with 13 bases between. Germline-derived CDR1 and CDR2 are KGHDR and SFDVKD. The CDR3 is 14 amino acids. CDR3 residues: CATSDPGWGDTQYF. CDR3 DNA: TGTGCCACCAGTGACCCCGGATGGGGGGATACGCAGTATTTT.

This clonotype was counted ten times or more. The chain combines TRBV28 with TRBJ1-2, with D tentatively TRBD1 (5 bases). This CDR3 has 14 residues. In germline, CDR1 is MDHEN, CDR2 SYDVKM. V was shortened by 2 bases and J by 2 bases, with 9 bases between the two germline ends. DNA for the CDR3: TGTGCCAGCAGTTTAAGTAACAGGAACTATGGCTACACCTTC. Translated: CASSLSNRNYGYTF.

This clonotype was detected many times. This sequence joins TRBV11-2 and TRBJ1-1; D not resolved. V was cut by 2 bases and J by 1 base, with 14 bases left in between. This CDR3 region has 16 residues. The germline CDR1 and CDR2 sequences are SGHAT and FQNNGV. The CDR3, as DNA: TGTGCCAGCAGCTTATACTGGGGTCTTGAGAACACTGAAGCTTTCTTT. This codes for CASSLYWGLENTEAFF.

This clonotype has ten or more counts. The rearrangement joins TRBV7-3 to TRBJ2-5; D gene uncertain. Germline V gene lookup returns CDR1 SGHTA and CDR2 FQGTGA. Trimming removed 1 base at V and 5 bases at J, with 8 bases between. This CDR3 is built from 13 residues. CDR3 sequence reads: CASSLSVGETQYF. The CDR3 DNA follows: TGTGCCAGCAGCTTAAGTGTGGGGGAGACCCAGTACTTC.

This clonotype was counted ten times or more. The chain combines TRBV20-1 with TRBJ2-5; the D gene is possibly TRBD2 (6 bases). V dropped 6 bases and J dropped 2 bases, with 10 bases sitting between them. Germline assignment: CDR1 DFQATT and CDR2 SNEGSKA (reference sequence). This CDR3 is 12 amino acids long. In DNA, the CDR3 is TGCAGTGCCCTTAGCGGACAAGAGACCCAGTACTTC. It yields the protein CSALSGQETQYF.

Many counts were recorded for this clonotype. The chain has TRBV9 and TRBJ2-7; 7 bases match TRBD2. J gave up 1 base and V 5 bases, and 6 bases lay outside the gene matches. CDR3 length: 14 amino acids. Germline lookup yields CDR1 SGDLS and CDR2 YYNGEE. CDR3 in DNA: TGTGCCAGCAGTGTGGCTAGCGGTTCCTACGAGCAGTACTTC. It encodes CASSVASGSYEQYF.

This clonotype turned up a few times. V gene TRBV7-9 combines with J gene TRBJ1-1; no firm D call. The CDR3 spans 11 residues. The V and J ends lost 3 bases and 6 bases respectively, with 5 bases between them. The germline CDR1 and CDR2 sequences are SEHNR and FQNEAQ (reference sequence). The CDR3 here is CASSFIAEAFF. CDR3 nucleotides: TGTGCCAGCAGCTTTATCGCTGAAGCTTTCTTT.

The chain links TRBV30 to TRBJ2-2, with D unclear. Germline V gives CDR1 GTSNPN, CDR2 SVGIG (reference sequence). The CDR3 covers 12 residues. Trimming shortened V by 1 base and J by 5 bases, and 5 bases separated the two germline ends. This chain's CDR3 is CAWSDPTGELFF. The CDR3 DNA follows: TGTGCCTGGAGTGACCCGACCGGGGAGCTGTTTTTT.

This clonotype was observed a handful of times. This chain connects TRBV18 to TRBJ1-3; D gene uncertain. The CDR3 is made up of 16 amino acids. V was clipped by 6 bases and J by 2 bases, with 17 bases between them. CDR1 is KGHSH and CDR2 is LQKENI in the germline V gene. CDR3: CASSRQVREPGNTIYF. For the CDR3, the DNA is TGTGCCAGCTCCCGTCAGGTGCGAGAGCCTGGAAACACCATATATTTT.

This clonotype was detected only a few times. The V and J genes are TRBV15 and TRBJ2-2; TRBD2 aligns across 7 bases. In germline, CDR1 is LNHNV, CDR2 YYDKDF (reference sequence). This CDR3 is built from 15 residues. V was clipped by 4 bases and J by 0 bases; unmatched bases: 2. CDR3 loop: CATSKGGPNTGELFF. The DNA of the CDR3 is TGTGCCACCAGCAAGGGAGGGCCGAACACCGGGGAGCTGTTTTTT.

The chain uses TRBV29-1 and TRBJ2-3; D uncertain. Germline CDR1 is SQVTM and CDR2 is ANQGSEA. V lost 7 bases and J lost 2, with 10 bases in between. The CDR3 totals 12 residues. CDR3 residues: CSARPPTDTQYF. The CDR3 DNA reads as TGCAGCGCCCGACCCCCCACAGATACGCAGTATTTT.

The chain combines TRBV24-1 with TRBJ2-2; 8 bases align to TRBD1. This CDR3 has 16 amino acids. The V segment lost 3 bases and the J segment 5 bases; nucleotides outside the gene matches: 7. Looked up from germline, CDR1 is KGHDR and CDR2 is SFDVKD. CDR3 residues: CATSDIKDRETGELFF. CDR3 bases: TGTGCCACCAGTGATATCAAGGACAGGGAAACCGGGGAGCTGTTTTTT.

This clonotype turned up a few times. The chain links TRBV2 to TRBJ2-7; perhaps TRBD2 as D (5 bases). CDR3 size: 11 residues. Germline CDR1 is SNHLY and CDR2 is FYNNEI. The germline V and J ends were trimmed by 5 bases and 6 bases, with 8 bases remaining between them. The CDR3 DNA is TGTGCCAGCAGTCCGGACTCCGAGCAGTACTTC. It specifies CASSPDSEQYF.

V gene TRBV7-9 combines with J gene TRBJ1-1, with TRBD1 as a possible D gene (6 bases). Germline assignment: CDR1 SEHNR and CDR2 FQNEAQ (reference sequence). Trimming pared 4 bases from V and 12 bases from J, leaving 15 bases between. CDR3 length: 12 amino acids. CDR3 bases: TGTGCCAGCAGCTCCGAGGGGGGGTGGTCTTTCTTT. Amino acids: CASSSEGGWSFF. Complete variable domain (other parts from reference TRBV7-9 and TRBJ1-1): DTGVSQNPRHKITKRGQNVTFRCDPISEHNRLYWYRQTLGQGPEFLTYFQNEAQLEKSRLLSDRFSAERPKGSFSTLEIQRTEQGDSAMYLCASSSEGGWSFFGQGTRLTVV.

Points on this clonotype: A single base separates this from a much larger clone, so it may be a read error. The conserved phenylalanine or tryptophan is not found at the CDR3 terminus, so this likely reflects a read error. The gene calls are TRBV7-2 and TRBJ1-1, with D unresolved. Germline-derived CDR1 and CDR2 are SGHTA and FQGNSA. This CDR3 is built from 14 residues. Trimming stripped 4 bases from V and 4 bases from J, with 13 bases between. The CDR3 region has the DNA TGTGCCAGCAGCTCCCTCGAGGTTTCCACTGAAGCTTTCTCT. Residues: CASSSLEVSTEAFS.

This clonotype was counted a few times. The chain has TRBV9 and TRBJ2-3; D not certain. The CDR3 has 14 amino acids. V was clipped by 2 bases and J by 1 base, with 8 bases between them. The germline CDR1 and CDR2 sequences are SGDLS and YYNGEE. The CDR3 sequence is CASSVYGGTDTQYF. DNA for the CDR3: TGTGCCAGCAGCGTTTACGGAGGCACAGATACGCAGTATTTT. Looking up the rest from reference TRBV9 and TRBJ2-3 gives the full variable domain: DSGVTQTPKHLITATGQRVTLRCSPRSGDLSVYWYQQSLDQGLQFLIQYYNGEERAKGNILERFSAQQFPDLHSELNLSSLELGDSALYFCASSVYGGTDTQYFGPGTRLTVL.

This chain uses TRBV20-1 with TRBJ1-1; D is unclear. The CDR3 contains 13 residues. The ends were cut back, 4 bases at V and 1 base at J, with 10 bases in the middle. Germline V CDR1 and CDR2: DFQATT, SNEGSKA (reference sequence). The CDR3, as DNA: TGCAGTGCTAAGCGGGCTCCGAACACTGAAGCTTTCTTT. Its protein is CSAKRAPNTEAFF.

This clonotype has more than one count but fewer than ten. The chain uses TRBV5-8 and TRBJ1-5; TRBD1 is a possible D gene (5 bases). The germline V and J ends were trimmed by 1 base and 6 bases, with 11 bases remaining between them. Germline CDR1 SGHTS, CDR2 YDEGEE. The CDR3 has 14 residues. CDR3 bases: TGTGCCAGCAGCTTGTGGGGGGAATCTCAGCCCCAGCATTTT. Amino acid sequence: CASSLWGESQPQHF.

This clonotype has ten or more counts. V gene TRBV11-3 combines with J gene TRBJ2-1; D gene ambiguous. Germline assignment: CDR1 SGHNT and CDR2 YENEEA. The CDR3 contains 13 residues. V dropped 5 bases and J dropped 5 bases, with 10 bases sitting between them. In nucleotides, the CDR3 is TGTGCCAGCAGCCCGCCCGGTAACAATGAGCAGTTCTTC. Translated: CASSPPGNNEQFF.

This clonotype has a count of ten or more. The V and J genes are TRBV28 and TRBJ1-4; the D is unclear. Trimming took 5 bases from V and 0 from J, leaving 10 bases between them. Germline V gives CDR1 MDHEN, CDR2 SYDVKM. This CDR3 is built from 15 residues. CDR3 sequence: CASSLDTTTNEKLFF. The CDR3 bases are TGTGCCAGCAGTCTTGACACCACAACTAATGAAAAACTGTTTTTT.

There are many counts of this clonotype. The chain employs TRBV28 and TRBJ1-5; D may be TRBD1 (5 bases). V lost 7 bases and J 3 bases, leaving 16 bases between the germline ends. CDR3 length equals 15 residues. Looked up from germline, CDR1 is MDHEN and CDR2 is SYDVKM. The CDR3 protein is CASTSGRTYNQPQHF. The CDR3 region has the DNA TGTGCCAGCACCTCGGGACGGACGTACAATCAGCCCCAGCATTTT.